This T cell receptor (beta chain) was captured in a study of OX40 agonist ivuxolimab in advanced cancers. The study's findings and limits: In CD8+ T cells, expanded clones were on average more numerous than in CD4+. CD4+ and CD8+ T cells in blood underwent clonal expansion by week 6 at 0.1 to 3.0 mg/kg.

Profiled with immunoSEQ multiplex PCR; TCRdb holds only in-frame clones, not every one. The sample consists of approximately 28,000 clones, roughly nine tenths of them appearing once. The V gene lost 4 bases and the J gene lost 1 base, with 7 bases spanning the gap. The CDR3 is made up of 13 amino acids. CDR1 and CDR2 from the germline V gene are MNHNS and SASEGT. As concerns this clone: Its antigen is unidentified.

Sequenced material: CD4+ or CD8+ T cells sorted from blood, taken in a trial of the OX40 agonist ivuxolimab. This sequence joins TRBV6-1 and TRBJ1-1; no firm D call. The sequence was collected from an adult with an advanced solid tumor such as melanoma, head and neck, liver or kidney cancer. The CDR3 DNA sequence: TGTGCCAGCAGTGCTCGGGAGAACACTGAAGCTTTCTTT. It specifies CASSARENTEAFF.